The clone carrying this T cell receptor (beta chain) was seen many times. This entry comes from a study of CD8+CD57+ T cells in acquired aplastic anemia. Study details: Mean yield of DNA from sorted CD4+ and CD8+ cells was 3.2 ug.

Trimming took 5 bases from V and 2 from J; bases not matched to a gene: 3. The CDR3 runs to 14 residues. From germline, CDR1 is LGHDT and CDR2 YNNKEL (reference sequence). Genomic DNA, serving as template, underwent TCR beta VDJ and CDR3 profiling. TCRdb re-analysed the reads in MiXCR, keeping a single row per CDR3 protein. The data hold about 400,000 distinct CDR3 sequences, with about two thirds observed a single time. The receptor's source is a human donor in good health, serving as a control. The chain employs TRBV3-1 and TRBJ2-3; 8 positions agree with TRBD1. Sequenced: sorted CD4+, CD8+, or CD8+CD57+ T cells (not recorded which) from PBMCs. The CDR3 DNA reads TGTGCCAGCAGCTGGGACAGGAACACAGATACGCAGTATTTT. This sequence encodes CASSWDRNTDTQYF.